One sample yielded the 18 T cell receptor beta chains listed below, sequenced in a study of CD8 T cells in ankylosing spondylitis (dated by TCRdb to 2017 to 2019). Preparation of the library involved 5' RACE. TCRdb records Illumina HiSeq 2500 as the sequencer. TCRdb cleaned the public reads at Q25 with fastp, built clones with MiXCR and kept in-frame beta chains. Rows with one shared CDR3 protein collapse into an entry with the most common genes and DNA. This sample lists more than 60,000 distinct CDR3 sequences; approximately 6% were detected once. The ten largest clones represent roughly 5% of the sample. Sequences were obtained from synovial fluid, either unsorted or a sorted T cell fraction (not recorded which). All receptors derive from a male donor with ankylosing spondylitis.

This clonotype came up many times. This rearrangement joins TRBV15 to TRBJ1-5; D is unclear. Germline lookup yields CDR1 LNHNV and CDR2 YYDKDF (reference sequence). The CDR3 has 15 amino acids. Trimming shortened V by 0 bases and J by 3 bases, and 9 bases separated the two germline ends. DNA of the CDR3: TGTGCCACCAGCAGAGAGTCGAGCTACAATCAGCCCCAGCATTTT. This codes for CATSRESSYNQPQHF.

The rearrangement links TRBV5-5 to TRBJ1-1; tentative D call: TRBD1 (6 bases). V was pared by 4 bases and J by 8 bases, with 12 bases between. The germline CDR1 and CDR2 sequences are SGHKS and YYEKEE (reference sequence). The CDR3 has 12 amino acids. The CDR3 DNA reads TGTGCCAGCAGCCAAACAGGGTTCGAAGCTTTCTTT. It codes for CASSQTGFEAFF.

This clonotype was seen repeatedly, ten times or more. The rearrangement uses TRBV6-5 and TRBJ2-1, with D unclear. The germline V and J ends were trimmed by 6 bases and 7 bases, with 10 bases remaining between them. CDR3 size: 12 residues. Germline lookup yields CDR1 MNHEY and CDR2 SVGAGI. DNA of the CDR3: TGTGCCAGCAGCCTCAATCGAAATGAGCAGTTCTTC. It specifies CASSLNRNEQFF.

This clonotype was recorded a few times. The rearrangement links TRBV20-1 to TRBJ2-1; no clear D. Germline V lookup: CDR1 DFQATT, CDR2 SNEGSKA (reference sequence). This CDR3 region has 12 residues. V dropped 5 bases and J dropped 9 bases, with 14 bases sitting between them. CDR3 residues: CSAAVSGREQFF. The CDR3 DNA is TGCAGTGCTGCGGTATCGGGCCGTGAGCAGTTCTTC.

In this sample, this clonotype turned up many times. The chain couples TRBV20-1 to TRBJ2-7; TRBD2 agrees at 9 bases. This CDR3 is 15 amino acids long. With 3 bases clipped from V and 0 bases from J, the junction kept 6 bases outside the gene matches. The germline V gene has CDR1 DFQATT and CDR2 SNEGSKA (reference sequence). CDR3 sequence: CSARARAGGSYEQYF. In DNA form, the CDR3 reads TGCAGTGCTAGGGCCCGAGCGGGAGGCTCCTACGAGCAGTACTTC.

This clonotype has at least ten counts. V gene TRBV15 combines with J gene TRBJ1-1; unclear D gene. CDR1 is LNHNV, CDR2 YYDKDF, per germline (reference sequence). The CDR3 covers 15 residues. V was clipped by 3 bases and J by 5 bases, with 16 bases between them. CDR3 DNA: TGTGCCACCAGCAGGGAGAGGGTCCGTTCGACTGAAGCTTTCTTT. Protein sequence: CATSRERVRSTEAFF.

V and J are TRBV14 and TRBJ2-3; D call uncertain. V shed 3 bases and J shed 4 bases, with 8 bases lying between them. Germline V gene lookup returns CDR1 SGHDN and CDR2 FVKESK. The CDR3 totals 13 residues. CDR3 sequence (DNA): TGTGCCAGCAGCCACCAGTACGCAGATACGCAGTATTTT. Translated: CASSHQYADTQYF. Full variable domain (remainder filled in from reference TRBV14 and TRBJ2-3): EAGVTQFPSHSVIEKGQTVTLRCDPISGHDNLYWYRRVMGKEIKFLLHFVKESKQDESGMPNNRFLAERTGGTYSTLKVQPAELEDSGVYFCASSHQYADTQYFGPGTRLTVL.

This clonotype has a count of ten or more. CDR3 sequence: CASSVVAGEVNEQFF. The CDR3 nucleotides are TGTGCCAGCAGCGTAGTTGCGGGAGAGGTGAATGAGCAGTTCTTC. J is TRBJ2-1 and V is TRBV9; 7 positions agree with TRBD2. The CDR3 length is 15 residues. V gave up 0 bases and J gave up 7 bases; unmatched junction bases: 7. Germline V gives CDR1 SGDLS, CDR2 YYNGEE.

This clonotype has ten or more counts. V gene TRBV29-1 combines with J gene TRBJ2-7; TRBD1 matches at 10 bases. The V gene end was trimmed by 6 bases and the J gene end by 2 bases; junction bases not matched to a gene: 7. From germline, CDR1 is SQVTM and CDR2 ANQGSEA. This CDR3 spans 14 amino acids. The CDR3 nucleotides are TGCAGCGTGGTGACAGGGGGCCCACCCTACGAGCAGTACTTC. It translates to CSVVTGGPPYEQYF.

This clonotype was observed at least ten times. The chain is built from TRBV5-5 and TRBJ1-5; 7 nucleotides match TRBD1. Trimming took 0 bases from V and 3 from J; bases not matched to a gene: 3. Germline lookup yields CDR1 SGHKS and CDR2 YYEKEE (reference sequence). The CDR3 is 15 residues long. The CDR3 sequence is CASSLVGTVNQPQHF. As DNA, the CDR3 is TGTGCCAGCAGCTTGGTCGGGACAGTCAATCAGCCCCAGCATTTT. Combining the CDR3 with reference TRBV5-5 and TRBJ1-5 gives the whole variable domain DAGVTQSPTHLIKTRGQQVTLRCSPISGHKSVSWYQQVLGQGPQFIFQYYEKEERGRGNFPDRFSARQFPNYSSELNVNALLLGDSALYLCASSLVGTVNQPQHFGDGTRLSIL.

This clonotype was counted a few times. The CDR3 DNA is TGTGCCACCCTGGGACTTACCGGGGAGCTGTTTTTT. Amino acids: CATLGLTGELFF. The chain recombines TRBV28 with TRBJ2-2; weak D call: TRBD2 (6 bases). The ends were cut back, 10 bases at V and 5 bases at J, with 11 bases in the middle. The germline gives CDR1 MDHEN, CDR2 SYDVKM. This CDR3 comprises 12 residues.

The chain has TRBV6-1 and TRBJ2-2, with TRBD1 matching over 10 bases. This CDR3 is built from 14 residues. Germline loops: CDR1 MNHNS, CDR2 SASEGT. Trimming removed 7 bases from V and 10 bases from J; junction bases left unmatched: 9. CDR3 in DNA: TGTGCCAGCAAAACGACAGGGGGCTCTGAGGAGCTGTTTTTT. This encodes CASKTTGGSEELFF.

The table lists this clonotype with many counts. The chain carries TRBV20-1 and TRBJ2-5; 7 positions agree with TRBD2. The length of the CDR3 is 15 residues. V shed 5 bases and J 5 bases; nucleotides not matched to a gene: 14. The germline V gene has CDR1 DFQATT and CDR2 SNEGSKA (reference sequence). CDR3 in DNA: TGCAGTGCTCCCGGGGCTAGCGGCCCACGGGAGACCCAGTACTTC. Encoded protein: CSAPGASGPRETQYF.

The chain employs TRBV11-2 and TRBJ2-7; D possibly corresponds to TRBD2 (6 bases). Germline CDR1 and CDR2: SGHAT and FQNNGV. This CDR3 is built from 13 residues. The germline V and J ends were trimmed by 1 base and 6 bases, with 10 bases remaining between them. The CDR3 nucleotides are TGTGCCAGCAGCTTAGCGGTTAGCGGCGAGCAGTACTTC. It translates to CASSLAVSGEQYF.

This clonotype was seen at least ten times. This chain joins TRBV10-2 and TRBJ2-7; D call uncertain. There are 11 residues in the CDR3. Germline V CDR1 and CDR2: WSHSY, SAAADI. The germline V and J ends were trimmed by 3 bases and 5 bases, with 5 bases remaining between them. CDR3 nucleotide sequence: TGCGCCAGCAGTGAAAACAACGAGCAGTACTTC. Amino acids: CASSENNEQYF.

The CDR3 loop is CASSPRSTSGNTHIDTQYF. In nucleotides, the CDR3 is TGTGCCAGCAGCCCTAGGTCGACTAGCGGGAATACTCACATAGATACGCAGTATTTT. This chain joins TRBV28 and TRBJ2-3; 11 bases match TRBD2. Germline V gene lookup returns CDR1 MDHEN and CDR2 SYDVKM. The CDR3 runs 19 residues. V gave up 6 bases and J gave up 5 bases; unmatched junction bases: 19.

This clonotype was seen many times. The rearrangement uses TRBV5-1 and TRBJ1-2; D not certain. The V gene's germline CDR1 is SGHRS and CDR2 YFSETQ. V was cut by 2 bases and J by 6 bases, with 8 bases left in between. The length of the CDR3 is 12 residues. CDR3 DNA sequence: TGCGCCAGCAGCTTAACCGCGGATGGCTACACCTTC. Translating gives CASSLTADGYTF. Combining the CDR3 with reference TRBV5-1 and TRBJ1-2 gives the whole variable domain KAGVTQTPRYLIKTRGQQVTLSCSPISGHRSVSWYQQTPGQGLQFLFEYFSETQRNKGNFPGRFSGRQFSNSRSEMNVSTLELGDSALYLCASSLTADGYTFGSGTRLTVV.

This clonotype was seen many times. This chain links TRBV20-1 with TRBJ2-2; 9 bases line up with TRBD2. Germline V gene sequence: CDR1 DFQATT, CDR2 SNEGSKA (reference sequence). The length of the CDR3 is 15 residues. The trim removed 6 bases at V and 5 bases at J, leaving 10 bases unmatched. The CDR3 nucleotides are TGCAGTGCCCCCCCCCCAGCGGGAGGAACCGGGGAGCTGTTTTTT. Amino acid sequence: CSAPPPAGGTGELFF.